The 9 T cell receptor beta chains in this list originate from one sample, sequenced in a study of cytotoxic CD8 clonotypes in ibrutinib-treated CLL. Sequenced by immunoSEQ multiplex PCR; TCRdb stores in-frame clones only, minus some. The table lists approximately 340,000 clones, 67% of them singletons. Specimen: PBMCs, collected after 36 months of ibrutinib treatment. These receptors were collected from a human donor with chronic lymphocytic leukemia.

V gene TRBV2 combines with J gene TRBJ2-3; 7 nucleotides align to TRBD2. Germline V gene sequence: CDR1 SNHLY, CDR2 FYNNEI. V trimming: 7 bases; J trimming: 0 bases; junction bases outside the gene matches: 4. CDR3 length: 14 amino acids. In DNA form, the CDR3 reads TGTGCCAGCAAGCGGGGTTCGAGCACAGATACGCAGTATTTT. This gives the protein CASKRGSSTDTQYF.

This chain connects TRBV4-3 to TRBJ2-7; 8 positions agree with TRBD2. CDR3 length: 18 residues. In germline, CDR1 is LGHNA, CDR2 YSLEER. Trimming cost V 0 bases and J 3 bases; bases outside gene matches: 13. The CDR3 DNA sequence: TGCGCCAGCAGCCAAGATGCGACTAGCGTTACTAGGGGCTACGAGCAGTACTTC. This codes for CASSQDATSVTRGYEQYF.

The gene calls are TRBV28 and TRBJ2-5, with D possibly called TRBD1 or TRBD2 (5 bases each). V was cut by 5 bases and J by 5 bases, with 12 bases left in between. The CDR3 extends over 13 amino acids. Germline loops: CDR1 MDHEN, CDR2 SYDVKM. CDR3 DNA: TGTGCCAGCAGTGGGGGTGTTAAGGAGACCCAGTACTTC. Translated: CASSGGVKETQYF.

The chain couples TRBV4-1 to TRBJ2-7, with TRBD1 as a possible D gene (6 bases). V was cut by 1 base and J by 3 bases, with 13 bases left in between. Germline CDR1 reads MGHRA; CDR2 reads YSYEKL. This CDR3 contains 15 residues. This CDR3 is CASSQGVTGNYEQYF. The CDR3, as DNA: TGCGCCAGCAGCCAAGGAGTAACAGGGAACTACGAGCAGTACTTC.

The chain uses TRBV5-1 and TRBJ1-2, with D unresolved. The ends were cut back, 2 bases at V and 1 base at J, with 6 bases in the middle. Per the germline V gene, CDR1 is SGHRS and CDR2 is YFSETQ. This CDR3 comprises 13 residues. CDR3 nucleotide sequence: TGCGCCAGCAGCTTAACAAGTAACTATGGCTACACCTTC. Amino acids: CASSLTSNYGYTF.

The chain uses TRBV19 and TRBJ1-5, with D unresolved. CDR3 size: 15 residues. V was trimmed by 7 bases and J by 5 bases, leaving 18 bases between them. The germline CDR1 and CDR2 sequences are LNHDA and SQIVND (reference sequence). The CDR3 DNA follows: TGTGCCAGTAATCCACCACGACGGAATTATCAGCCCCAGCATTTT. Amino acids: CASNPPRRNYQPQHF. The variable domain in full, completed from reference TRBV19 and TRBJ1-5, reads DGGITQSPKYLFRKEGQNVTLSCEQNLNHDAMYWYRQDPGQGLRLIYYSQIVNDFQKGDIAEGYSVSREKKESFPLTVTSAQKNPTAFYLCASNPPRRNYQPQHFGDGTRLSIL.

This rearrangement joins TRBV7-9 to TRBJ1-4, with 10 bases identical to TRBD1. V dropped 5 bases and J dropped 8; count of bases not matched to a gene: 8. The germline V gene encodes CDR1 SEHNR and CDR2 FQNEAQ (reference sequence). CDR3 length equals 15 residues. Here the CDR3 reads CASSLPGQGNEKLFF. In DNA, the CDR3 is TGTGCCAGCAGCCTTCCGGGACAGGGGAACGAAAAACTGTTTTTT.

This chain connects TRBV5-5 to TRBJ2-3; D is ambiguous. Trimming shortened V by 2 bases and J by 0 bases, and 13 bases separated the two germline ends. Looked up from germline, CDR1 is SGHKS and CDR2 is YYEKEE (reference sequence). The CDR3 covers 16 residues. The CDR3 sequence: CASSFLAEYSTDTQYF. CDR3 nucleotide sequence: TGTGCCAGCAGCTTCCTTGCTGAGTATAGCACAGATACGCAGTATTTT.

This clone was seen only a few times. The rearrangement links TRBV25-1 to TRBJ1-1; TRBD1 is a possible D gene (5 bases). V lost 6 bases and J 0 bases, leaving 8 bases between the germline ends. Germline V gene lookup returns CDR1 MGHDK and CDR2 SYGVNS. The CDR3 is 13 amino acids. This CDR3 is CASSRVMNTEAFF. DNA for the CDR3: TGTGCCAGCAGCAGGGTCATGAACACTGAAGCTTTCTTT.